A single sample gave rise to the 8 T cell receptor beta chains below, sequenced in a study of shared clonotypes between healthy human individuals. Assay: immunoSEQ multiplex PCR; the TCRdb copy retains only in-frame clones and omits some. This table has about 680,000 clones, about 91% appearing once. CD8 cells classed as naive were CD45RO-negative and positively selected for CCR7, excluding terminally differentiated effector memory CD45RA+ cells. The specimen was naive CD8+ T cells sorted from blood. Receptors were obtained from a man under 40 in good health.

The chain carries TRBV30 and TRBJ1-5, with D possibly matching TRBD1 (5 bases). Deletions cut 3 bases from V and 3 bases from J, with 12 bases between. The CDR3 has 14 residues. Germline V gene lookup returns CDR1 GTSNPN and CDR2 SVGIG (reference sequence). In nucleotides, the CDR3 is TGTGCCTGGAGCCCGGGGGTAACCAATCAGCCCCAGCATTTT. Amino acids: CAWSPGVTNQPQHF.

For this clone: One junction end disagrees with the germline gene, perhaps due to a read error. The chain is built from TRBV7-2 and TRBJ1-2; no firm D call. This CDR3 has 13 residues. CDR1 and CDR2 from the germline V gene are SGHTA and FQGNSA. CDR3 in DNA: TGTGCCAGCACCTTAGGACCAAACTATGGCTACACCTTC. This sequence encodes CASTLGPNYGYTF. Full variable domain (missing parts from reference TRBV7-2 and TRBJ1-2): GAGVSQSPSNKVTEKGKDVELRCDPISGHTALYWYRQSLGQGLEFLIYFQGNSAPDKSGLPSDRFSAERTGGSVSTLTIQRTQQEDSAVYLCASTLGPNYGYTFGSGTRLTVV.

This sequence joins TRBV29-1 and TRBJ2-5, with 8 bases fitting TRBD2. The CDR3 has 14 amino acids. With V trimmed by 6 bases and J by 5 bases, 11 bases remained unmatched. Looked up from germline, CDR1 is SQVTM and CDR2 is ANQGSEA. This chain's CDR3 is CSVQPRGGPETQYF. The CDR3 DNA follows: TGCAGCGTCCAACCTCGCGGGGGGCCCGAGACCCAGTACTTC.

About this clone itself: At the DNA level, this CDR3 is encoded by other sequences in the same sample as well. The rearrangement joins TRBV9 to TRBJ2-1; TRBD2 matches at 8 bases. This CDR3 has 14 residues. Germline CDR1 is SGDLS and CDR2 is YYNGEE. V shed 0 bases and J 9 bases; nucleotides not matched to a gene: 5. CDR3 DNA sequence: TGTGCCAGCAGCGTAGCGGGAGGGCCAGGTGAGCAGTTCTTC. This sequence encodes CASSVAGGPGEQFF. The full variable domain, rest sourced from reference TRBV9 and TRBJ2-1, is DSGVTQTPKHLITATGQRVTLRCSPRSGDLSVYWYQQSLDQGLQFLIQYYNGEERAKGNILERFSAQQFPDLHSELNLSSLELGDSALYFCASSVAGGPGEQFFGPGTRLTVL.

The chain couples TRBV7-2 to TRBJ2-3; 12 bases match TRBD2. V was clipped by 4 bases and J by 2 bases; unmatched bases: 4. Germline CDR1 SGHTA, CDR2 FQGNSA. The CDR3 extends over 16 amino acids. The CDR3 reads CASSSGLAGYTDTQYF. CDR3 bases: TGTGCCAGCAGCTCGGGACTAGCGGGTTACACAGATACGCAGTATTTT.

J is TRBJ2-3 and V is TRBV29-1; 9 nucleotides line up with TRBD1. The CDR3 spans 17 residues. V shed 4 bases, J shed 6 bases, and the junction held 17 bases outside the gene matches. CDR1 is SQVTM and CDR2 is ANQGSEA in the germline V gene. DNA for the CDR3: TGCAGCGTTGGCCCGGTGGAGACAGGGGGTCCCCAGGATACGCAGTATTTT. Protein: CSVGPVETGGPQDTQYF.

V usage is TRBV7-7 and J usage is TRBJ2-7; D is perhaps TRBD1 (5 bases). The CDR3 consists of 14 residues. Looked up from germline, CDR1 is SSHAT and CDR2 is FNYEAQ (reference sequence). The V and J ends lost 1 base and 3 bases respectively, with 10 bases between them. Here the CDR3 reads CASSLVWGCYEQYF. Written as DNA, the CDR3 is TGTGCCAGCAGCTTAGTGTGGGGCTGCTACGAGCAGTACTTC. The full variable domain, with the rest looked up from reference TRBV7-7 and TRBJ2-7, is GAGVSQSPRYKVTKRGQDVTLRCDPISSHATLYWYQQALGQGPEFLTYFNYEAQPDKSGLPSDRFSAERPEGSISTLTIQRTEQRDSAMYRCASSLVWGCYEQYFGPGTRLTVT.

V usage is TRBV6-5 and J usage is TRBJ1-2, with TRBD1 matching over 7 bases. Germline assignment: CDR1 MNHEY and CDR2 SVGAGI. The V gene end was trimmed by 2 bases and the J gene end by 0 bases; junction bases not matched to a gene: 6. The CDR3 extends over 16 amino acids. The CDR3 protein is CASSYRDRDANYGYTF. The CDR3 coding sequence is TGTGCCAGCAGTTACAGGGACAGAGACGCTAACTATGGCTACACCTTC.